This TCR beta chain comes out of a study of lymphopenia after photon versus proton radiotherapy. Profiled with immunoSEQ multiplex PCR; TCRdb holds only in-frame clones, not every one. Here the sample spans about 60,000 clones, less than 85% being singletons. A note on this clone: What it binds is not known.

Findings and caveats of the study: Larger post-nadir TCR diversity loss correlated inversely with survival in deceased patients. Under photons, naive T cells and diversity fell while effector/memory populations rose. Post-nadir diversity loss with photons came from oligoclonal expansion, particularly CD8+ Temra cells.

The CDR3 has 16 amino acids. Germline lookup yields CDR1 SGHRS and CDR2 YFSETQ. V lost 4 bases to trimming and J lost 0 bases, with 16 bases between them. The source of this sequence is a man aged 60 to 75 with pancreatic cancer. The chain employs TRBV5-1 and TRBJ1-1; maybe TRBD1 (5 bases). Sequencing used peripheral blood, obtained from a patient treated with proton-based radiotherapy. CDR3 nucleotide sequence: TGCGCCAGCAGCCCTCAGGGAGAGTTAATGAACACTGAAGCTTTCTTT. As protein: CASSPQGELMNTEAFF.